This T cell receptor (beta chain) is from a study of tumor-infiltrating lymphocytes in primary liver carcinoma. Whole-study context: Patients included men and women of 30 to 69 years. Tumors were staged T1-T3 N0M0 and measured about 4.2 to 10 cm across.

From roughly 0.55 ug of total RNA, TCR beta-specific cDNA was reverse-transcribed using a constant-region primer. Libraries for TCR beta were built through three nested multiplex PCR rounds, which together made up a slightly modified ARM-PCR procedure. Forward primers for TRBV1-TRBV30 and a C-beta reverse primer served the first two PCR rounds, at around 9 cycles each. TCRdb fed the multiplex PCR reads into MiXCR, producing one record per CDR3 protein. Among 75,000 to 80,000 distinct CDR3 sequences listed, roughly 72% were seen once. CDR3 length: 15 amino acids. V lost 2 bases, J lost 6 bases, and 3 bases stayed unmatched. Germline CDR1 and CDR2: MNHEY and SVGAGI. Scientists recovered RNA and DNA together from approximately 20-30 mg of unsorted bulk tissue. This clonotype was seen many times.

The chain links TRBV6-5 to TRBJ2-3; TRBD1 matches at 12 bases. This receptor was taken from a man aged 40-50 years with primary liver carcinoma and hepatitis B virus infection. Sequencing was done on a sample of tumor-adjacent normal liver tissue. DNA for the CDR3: TGTGCCAGCAGTTACGGGACAGGGGGCTACGATACGCAGTATTTT. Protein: CASSYGTGGYDTQYF.